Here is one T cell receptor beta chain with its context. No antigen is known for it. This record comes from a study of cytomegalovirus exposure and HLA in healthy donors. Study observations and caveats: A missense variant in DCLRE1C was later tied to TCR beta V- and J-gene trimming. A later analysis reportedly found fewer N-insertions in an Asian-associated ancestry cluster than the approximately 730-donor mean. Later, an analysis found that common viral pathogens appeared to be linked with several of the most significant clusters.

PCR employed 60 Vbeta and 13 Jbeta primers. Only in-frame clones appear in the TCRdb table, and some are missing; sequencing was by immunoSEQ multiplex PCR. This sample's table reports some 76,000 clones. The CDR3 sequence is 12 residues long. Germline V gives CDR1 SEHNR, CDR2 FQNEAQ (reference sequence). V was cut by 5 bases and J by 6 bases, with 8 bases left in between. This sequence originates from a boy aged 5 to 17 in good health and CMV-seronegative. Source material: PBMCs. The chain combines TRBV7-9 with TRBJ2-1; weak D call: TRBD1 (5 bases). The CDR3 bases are TGTGCCAGCAGCAGCCAGGGCAATGAGCAGTTCTTC. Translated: CASSSQGNEQFF. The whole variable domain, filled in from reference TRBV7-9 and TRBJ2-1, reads DTGVSQNPRHKITKRGQNVTFRCDPISEHNRLYWYRQTLGQGPEFLTYFQNEAQLEKSRLLSDRFSAERPKGSFSTLEIQRTEQGDSAMYLCASSSQGNEQFFGPGTRLTVL.